A selection of T cell receptor beta chains follows, all from one sample in a study of blood T cell repertoires in COVID-19. Produced via immunoSEQ multiplex PCR; TCRdb's table is partial and in-frame only. The sample consists of 85,000 to 110,000 clones, approximately 84% of them appearing once. The source material was peripheral blood. These receptors were collected from a human donor in a cohort sampled during active or convalescent COVID-19. The CDR3 runs from the conserved cysteine through the conserved F or W. The order of the fields is V gene, D gene, clone size, J gene, CDR3 DNA, CDR3 protein. The D gene is left open where the match is weak. Clone size is shown for a subset of rows, as once, few, many or a class of expanded clone.

V: TRBV4-3
D: NA
size: NA
J: TRBJ2-3
DNA: TGCGCCAGCAGCCAGGAGGGGGGGCGGCCCACAGATACGCAGTATTTT
CDR3: CASSQEGGRPTDTQYF

V: TRBV27
D: NA
size: NA
J: TRBJ1-5
DNA: TGTGCCAGCAGTACGCGGACAGCAGCAAATAGCAATCAGCCCCAGCATTTT
CDR3: CASSTRTAANSNQPQHF

V: TRBV7-2
D: TRBD2
size: NA
J: TRBJ2-5
DNA: TGTGCCAGCAGCCCCTGGCGGGGGGAGGGAGAGACCCAGTACTTC
CDR3: CASSPWRGEGETQYF

V: TRBV11-3
D: NA
size: NA
J: TRBJ2-5
DNA: TGTGCCAGCAGCCCCCGGGACTACCAAGAGACCCAGTACTTC
CDR3: CASSPRDYQETQYF

V: TRBV7-2
D: TRBD1
size: few
J: TRBJ2-3
DNA: TGTGCCAGCAGCCCAGCCATCGGGACAGGGAGGTACACAGATACGCAGTATTTT
CDR3: CASSPAIGTGRYTDTQYF

V: TRBV25-1
D: NA
size: NA
J: TRBJ1-1
DNA: TGTGCCAGCAGTGATACCAGGTCCGGGACACCAAACACTGAAGCTTTCTTT
CDR3: CASSDTRSGTPNTEAFF

V: TRBV4-1
D: NA
size: NA
J: TRBJ1-2
DNA: TGCGCCAGCAGCCAAGAGGGGCGAGCTGGCTACACCTTC
CDR3: CASSQEGRAGYTF

V: TRBV5-4
D: NA
size: NA
J: TRBJ2-2
DNA: TGTGCCAGCAGCTTGTCGGGGAGGAACACCGGGGAGCTGTTTTTT
CDR3: CASSLSGRNTGELFF

V: TRBV5-1
D: TRBD2
size: NA
J: TRBJ2-1
DNA: TGCGCCAGCAGCCTGTCTAGCGGGACCCACAATGAGCAGTTCTTC
CDR3: CASSLSSGTHNEQFF

V: TRBV11-3
D: TRBD1
size: once
J: TRBJ1-1
DNA: TGTGCCAGCAGCTCACAAACACAGGGGGGAATGAACACTGAAGCTTTCTTT
CDR3: CASSSQTQGGMNTEAFF

V: TRBV7-9
D: TRBD1
size: NA
J: TRBJ1-6
DNA: TGTGCCAGCAGCTTAGGCCGGACAGGGTGGAATTCACCCCTCCACTTT
CDR3: CASSLGRTGWNSPLHF

V: TRBV2
D: TRBD1
size: NA
J: TRBJ1-3
DNA: TGTGCCAGCAGCCCGAGATCCGGGACAGGTCGAAACACCATATATTTT
CDR3: CASSPRSGTGRNTIYF

V: TRBV19
D: NA
size: NA
J: TRBJ1-1
DNA: TGTGCCAGTAGTACGCGACAGAACACTGAAGCTTTCTTT
CDR3: CASSTRQNTEAFF

V: TRBV5-6
D: NA
size: NA
J: TRBJ1-1
DNA: TGTGCCAGCAGCTCAATTCAAAACTGGAACACTGAAGCTTTCTTT
CDR3: CASSSIQNWNTEAFF

V: TRBV4-2
D: TRBD1
size: NA
J: TRBJ2-1
DNA: TGTGCCAGCAGCCAAAGGACAGGGCCCTACAATGAGCAGTTCTTC
CDR3: CASSQRTGPYNEQFF

V: TRBV15
D: TRBD1
size: NA
J: TRBJ1-6
DNA: TGTGCCACCAGCAGACGAAGGGACAGCAATTCACCCCTCCACTTT
CDR3: CATSRRRDSNSPLHF

V: TRBV15
D: TRBD1
size: NA
J: TRBJ1-1
DNA: TGTGCCACCAGCAGAGGTGGGGACAGGGCCTATTTTGAAGCTTTCTTT
CDR3: CATSRGGDRAYFEAFF

V: TRBV6-1
D: TRBD1
size: NA
J: TRBJ1-6
DNA: TGTGCCAGCGCGGACAGGGGCGATTCACCCCTCCACTTT
CDR3: CASADRGDSPLHF

V: TRBV28
D: NA
size: NA
J: TRBJ1-2
DNA: TGTGCCACAAAAGAGGGTTTAGTTTATGGCTACACCTTC
CDR3: CATKEGLVYGYTF

V: TRBV2
D: NA
size: NA
J: TRBJ1-3
DNA: TGTGCCAGCAGTGAGTTTGCAGGTTCTGGAAACACCATATATTTT
CDR3: CASSEFAGSGNTIYF

V: TRBV19
D: NA
size: NA
J: TRBJ2-1
DNA: TGTGCCAGTAGTATAGATCCCGACAAAGGGCGGGTCTTGGATGAGCAGTTCTTC
CDR3: CASSIDPDKGRVLDEQFF

V: TRBV7-9
D: NA
size: few
J: TRBJ1-1
DNA: TGTGCCAGCAGCTCCGGAGACAGAGCTTTCTTT
CDR3: CASSSGDRAFF

V: TRBV18
D: TRBD2
size: NA
J: TRBJ2-1
DNA: TGTGCCAGCTCAGCGGGACTAGCCCACAATGAGCAGTTCTTC
CDR3: CASSAGLAHNEQFF

V: TRBV11-3
D: NA
size: NA
J: TRBJ1-2
DNA: TGTGCCAGCAGCTTAGATACTCCGGGACAACCTAACTATGGCTACACCTTC
CDR3: CASSLDTPGQPNYGYTF

V: TRBV27
D: TRBD1
size: NA
J: TRBJ1-2
DNA: TGTGCCAGCAGTTTACGCCCCCCAAGACAGGGGGCTTATTCTAACTATGGCTACACCTTC
CDR3: CASSLRPPRQGAYSNYGYTF

V: TRBV3-1/TRBV3-2
D: TRBD2
size: NA
J: TRBJ2-1
DNA: TGTGCCAGCAGCCCCCCGATAGGCGGGGGGGCCAGCCATGAGCAGTTCTTC
CDR3: CASSPPIGGGASHEQFF

V: TRBV19
D: NA
size: once
J: TRBJ2-3
DNA: TGTGCCAGTAGTATGAGGGAGGGGCACAGGGGTAGCGGGGGCACAGATACGCAGTATTTT
CDR3: CASSMREGHRGSGGTDTQYF

V: TRBV2
D: TRBD1
size: NA
J: TRBJ1-6
DNA: TGTGCCAGCTACAACAGGGGGCGCGGGTCACCCCTCCACTTT
CDR3: CASYNRGRGSPLHF

V: TRBV7-2
D: TRBD1
size: NA
J: TRBJ2-7
DNA: TGTGCCAGCAGCTCCACCGGGACAGGGGCCCTCCAAAGAAGCTACGAGCAGTACTTC
CDR3: CASSSTGTGALQRSYEQYF

V: TRBV5-1
D: TRBD2
size: NA
J: TRBJ2-1
DNA: TGCGCCAGCAGCTTGGTCACGGTAGCGGGGGGGCTAGATGAGCAGTTCTTC
CDR3: CASSLVTVAGGLDEQFF

V: TRBV19
D: TRBD1
size: NA
J: TRBJ1-2
DNA: TGTGCCAGTAGTAACTCAGGGGGCGATGGCTACACCTTC
CDR3: CASSNSGGDGYTF

V: TRBV7-2
D: NA
size: few
J: TRBJ1-3
DNA: TGTGCCAGCAGCTCAGGGCTGGGGGGAAACACCATATATTTT
CDR3: CASSSGLGGNTIYF

V: TRBV10-3
D: TRBD1
size: NA
J: TRBJ2-1
DNA: TGTGCCATCAGTGATATCGGGACAGGGGGCCGGAGCTCCTACAATGAGCAGTTCTTC
CDR3: CAISDIGTGGRSSYNEQFF

V: TRBV20-1
D: NA
size: NA
J: TRBJ2-5
DNA: TGCAGTGCTAGTGGCCGGGAGACCCAGTACTTC
CDR3: CSASGRETQYF

V: TRBV3-1/TRBV3-2
D: NA
size: NA
J: TRBJ1-2
DNA: TGTGCCAGCAGCCAATTCTCAGGCAGCTATGGCTACACCTTC
CDR3: CASSQFSGSYGYTF

V: TRBV4-1
D: NA
size: NA
J: TRBJ1-1
DNA: TGCGCCAGCAGCCAAGCTATCCGACAGAACACTGAAGCTTTCTTT
CDR3: CASSQAIRQNTEAFF

V: TRBV28
D: NA
size: NA
J: TRBJ1-5
DNA: TGTGCCAGCAGCCCGGCCCAGGGTGGGCAGCCCCAGCATTTT
CDR3: CASSPAQGGQPQHF

V: TRBV7-2
D: NA
size: NA
J: TRBJ2-5
DNA: TGTGCCAGCAGCTTAGTACAGCTCCAAGAGACCCAGTACTTC
CDR3: CASSLVQLQETQYF

V: TRBV9
D: NA
size: NA
J: TRBJ1-1
DNA: TGTGCCAGCAGCGTGGGTGCGGGGGCGAACACTGAAGCTTTCTTT
CDR3: CASSVGAGANTEAFF

V: TRBV6-6
D: TRBD1
size: NA
J: TRBJ1-4
DNA: TGTGCCAGCCGCGTCAGGGGGGCTAATGAAAAACTGTTTTTT
CDR3: CASRVRGANEKLFF

V: TRBV7-9
D: NA
size: NA
J: TRBJ1-3
DNA: TGTGCCAGCACCTACAAGTACTCTGGAAACACCATATATTTT
CDR3: CASTYKYSGNTIYF

V: TRBV12-3/TRBV12-4
D: NA
size: few
J: TRBJ2-7
DNA: TGTGCCAGCAGCTCCGACAGCTACGAGCAGTACTTC
CDR3: CASSSDSYEQYF

V: TRBV4-1
D: TRBD2
size: NA
J: TRBJ2-5
DNA: TGCGCCAGCAGCCAAGCACTAGCGTTAACCCAGTACTTC
CDR3: CASSQALALTQYF